Presented here are 28 T cell receptor beta chains from one specimen sequenced in a study of blood T cells in healthy people across ages. A second PCR, run for about 6 to 12 cycles, used a sample-barcoded 5' primer plus a J-beta primer mix. Using its own MiXCR run on the 5' RACE reads, TCRdb lists one record per CDR3 protein. The data show around 1,800,000 distinct CDR3 sequences, around 40% seen once. The sample was blood. All receptors come from a human donor in good health.

The chain employs TRBV6-1 and TRBJ1-1, with D unclear. The CDR3 consists of 14 residues. Trimming shortened V by 5 bases and J by 6 bases, and 16 bases separated the two germline ends. Germline V gene data show CDR1 as MNHNS and CDR2 as SASEGT. CDR3 loop: CASSKRTGTPEAFF. CDR3 DNA sequence: TGTGCCAGCAGTAAGCGGACGGGAACCCCTGAAGCTTTCTTT.

The chain links TRBV7-9 to TRBJ2-1; 8 bases fit TRBD1. The CDR3 length is 15 residues. The V gene end was trimmed by 2 bases and the J gene end by 7 bases; junction bases not matched to a gene: 7. Germline V gene data show CDR1 as SEHNR and CDR2 as FQNEAQ (reference sequence). The CDR3, as DNA: TGTGCCAGCAGCTTACGGACAGGGTCATGGAATGAGCAGTTCTTC. Amino acids: CASSLRTGSWNEQFF.

This chain uses TRBV7-2 with TRBJ1-2, with 8 bases that match TRBD1. V lost 6 bases to trimming and J lost 7 bases; unmatched junction nucleotides: 13. The CDR3 sequence is 15 residues long. Germline lookup yields CDR1 SGHTA and CDR2 FQGNSA. The CDR3 protein is CASSWKGQDVSGYTF. The CDR3 DNA sequence: TGTGCCAGCAGTTGGAAGGGACAGGACGTCTCTGGCTACACCTTC.

This clonotype was detected only a few times. The chain joins TRBV7-2 to TRBJ1-2; 8 bases map to TRBD1. The length of the CDR3 is 14 residues. V dropped 4 bases and J dropped 4; count of bases not matched to a gene: 5. Germline V gene lookup returns CDR1 SGHTA and CDR2 FQGNSA. The CDR3, as DNA: TGTGCCAGCAGCTACGACAGGGGAGGCTATGGCTACACCTTC. Its translation is CASSYDRGGYGYTF.

This clonotype was seen a handful of times. The CDR3 sequence is CSVREGYTF. CDR3 bases: TGCAGCGTTCGAGAGGGCTACACCTTC. The rearrangement uses TRBV29-1 and TRBJ1-2; D is unresolved. Deletions cut 5 bases from V and 8 bases from J, with 6 bases between. Germline V lookup: CDR1 SQVTM, CDR2 ANQGSEA. The CDR3 covers 9 residues. The full variable domain, its missing parts supplied by reference TRBV29-1 and TRBJ1-2, is SAVISQKPSRDICQRGTSLTIQCQVDSQVTMMFWYRQQPGQSLTLIATANQGSEATYESGFVIDKFPISRPNLTFSTLTVSNMSPEDSSIYLCSVREGYTFGSGTRLTVV.

The chain is built from TRBV3-1 and TRBJ2-1, with D perhaps matching TRBD2 (6 bases). The V end was cut by 7 bases, the J end by 5 bases, with 15 bases between. This CDR3 has 14 amino acids. The germline V gene has CDR1 LGHDT and CDR2 YNNKEL (reference sequence). For the CDR3, the DNA is TGTGCCAGCAATCTCGGGGGATCCCACAATGAGCAGTTCTTC. Protein sequence: CASNLGGSHNEQFF.

This clonotype was seen a handful of times. V and J are TRBV7-2 and TRBJ1-1, with no clear D. Trimming removed 4 bases at V and 11 bases at J, with 14 bases between. The CDR3 length is 12 residues. Per germline, CDR1 SGHTA and CDR2 FQGNSA. The CDR3 nucleotides read TGTGCCAGCAGCTCTGGACGGACTAGGGCTTTCTTT. Residues: CASSSGRTRAFF.

This clonotype was counted a few times. The chain uses TRBV4-1 and TRBJ2-7; 10 bases are shared with TRBD1. Trimming removed 3 bases from V and 4 bases from J; junction bases left unmatched: 6. From germline, CDR1 is MGHRA and CDR2 YSYEKL. The CDR3 has 15 amino acids. The CDR3 DNA is TGCGCCAGCAGCCAGGCGGACAGGGGGGCGTACGAGCAGTACTTC. Translated, it gives CASSQADRGAYEQYF.

The chain couples TRBV5-6 to TRBJ2-1; 11 nucleotides match TRBD2. Germline CDR1 is SGHDT and CDR2 is YYEEEE. The CDR3 totals 12 residues. V shed 5 bases, J shed 13 bases, and the junction held 5 bases outside the gene matches. The CDR3 DNA sequence: TGTGCCAGCAGTCCTAGCGGGGGGACACAGTTCTTC. It codes for CASSPSGGTQFF.

The V call is TRBV29-1, the J call TRBJ2-7; 7 nucleotides match TRBD1. The germline V gene encodes CDR1 SQVTM and CDR2 ANQGSEA. The CDR3 spans 13 residues. CDR3 nucleotide sequence: TGCAGTGCACAATTGGACAGGTCCTACGAGCAGTACTTC. This encodes CSAQLDRSYEQYF.

This chain uses TRBV28 with TRBJ2-7, with no clear D. With 6 bases removed from V and 0 bases from J, the gap between germline ends came to 15 bases. The CDR3 consists of 15 residues. CDR1 and CDR2 (germline): MDHEN, SYDVKM. CDR3 DNA: TGTGCCAGCAGCCGTCGGGCGATGAGCTCCTACGAGCAGTACTTC. Its translation is CASSRRAMSSYEQYF.

In DNA form, the CDR3 reads TGTGCCAGCAGCTTAACAGCCGGGTATAGAAACACCATATATTTT. It codes for CASSLTAGYRNTIYF. This sequence joins TRBV7-2 and TRBJ1-3; D is ambiguous. Trimming stripped 2 bases from V and 5 bases from J, with 13 bases between. This CDR3 is 15 amino acids long. CDR1 and CDR2 (germline): SGHTA, FQGNSA.

The table lists this clonotype with a few counts. V gene TRBV7-2 combines with J gene TRBJ2-3; D is possibly TRBD1 (6 bases). V shed 4 bases and J shed 3 bases, with 17 bases lying between them. The CDR3 is 16 amino acids. Germline CDR1 is SGHTA and CDR2 is FQGNSA. This chain's CDR3 is CASSSVGGRLTDTQYF. CDR3 sequence (DNA): TGTGCCAGCAGCTCCGTTGGGGGCAGGTTAACAGATACGCAGTATTTT. The full variable domain, rest sourced from reference TRBV7-2 and TRBJ2-3, is GAGVSQSPSNKVTEKGKDVELRCDPISGHTALYWYRQSLGQGLEFLIYFQGNSAPDKSGLPSDRFSAERTGGSVSTLTIQRTQQEDSAVYLCASSSVGGRLTDTQYFGPGTRLTVL.

Only a few counts were recorded for this clonotype. This chain uses TRBV5-5 with TRBJ2-1, with a tentative D call TRBD2 (6 bases). From germline, CDR1 is SGHKS and CDR2 YYEKEE (reference sequence). V was pared by 6 bases and J by 3 bases, with 13 bases between. The CDR3 loop spans 14 amino acids. The CDR3 bases are TGTGCCAGCACCTCCAGACTAGTCTACAATGAGCAGTTCTTC. This gives the protein CASTSRLVYNEQFF.

V gene TRBV5-1 combines with J gene TRBJ1-1; D perhaps matches TRBD1 (6 bases). Germline CDR1 SGHRS, CDR2 YFSETQ. The V and J ends lost 0 bases and 8 bases respectively, with 14 bases between them. The CDR3 sequence is 14 residues long. The CDR3 coding sequence is TGCGCCAGCAGCTTGGAGTTCGGAGGGGGGGAAGCTTTCTTT. Its translation is CASSLEFGGGEAFF.

This clonotype was seen only a few times. The gene calls are TRBV5-6 and TRBJ2-7; D perhaps matches TRBD1 (5 bases). This CDR3 has 16 residues. Per the germline V gene, CDR1 is SGHDT and CDR2 is YYEEEE. V was pared by 0 bases and J by 2 bases, with 15 bases between. The CDR3 sequence: CASSLGLGRMTYEQYF. The CDR3 DNA reads as TGTGCCAGCAGCTTGGGGCTGGGGCGAATGACCTACGAGCAGTACTTC.

This clonotype came up a few times. This rearrangement joins TRBV20-1 to TRBJ1-6; 8 bases match TRBD1. With V trimmed by 1 base and J by 10 bases, 6 bases remained unmatched. Germline assignment: CDR1 DFQATT and CDR2 SNEGSKA (reference sequence). The length of the CDR3 is 14 residues. The CDR3 DNA reads TGCAGTGCTAGAGCAGCAGGGGGCGAATCACCCCTCCACTTT. The encoded protein is CSARAAGGESPLHF.

For this clonotype: At one of its ends the junction is not consistent with the germline gene, which may arise from a read error. The V and J genes are TRBV5-1 and TRBJ2-1; unclear D gene. This CDR3 has 12 residues. CDR1 and CDR2 from the germline V gene are SGHRS and YFSETQ. The CDR3 region is CASSVPSNGQFF. The CDR3 DNA follows: TGCGCCAGCAGCGTGCCGAGCAATGGGCAGTTCTTC.

This clonotype showed up just a few times. The chain has TRBV7-6 and TRBJ2-4, with no clear D. The germline V and J ends were trimmed by 8 bases and 13 bases, with 15 bases remaining between them. Germline V CDR1 and CDR2: SGHVS, FNYEAQ. The CDR3 extends over 11 amino acids. The CDR3 spells CASRLYNEQYF. The CDR3 coding sequence is TGTGCCAGCCGCCTTTACAATGAGCAGTACTTC.

The J gene is TRBJ1-2, the V gene TRBV6-2 or TRBV6-3; the D gene is possibly TRBD1 (5 bases). Trimming took 7 bases from V and 5 from J, leaving 14 bases between them. CDR1 is MNHEY and CDR2 is SVGEGT in the germline V gene. The CDR3 spans 13 residues. The CDR3 loop is CASIDVGGYGYTF. In nucleotides, the CDR3 is TGTGCCAGCATCGATGTCGGGGGTTATGGCTACACCTTC.

Details on this clonotype: A much larger clone differs from this one at a single base, so this may be a read error. Here the CDR3 reads CNARVGRSYEQYF. The CDR3 DNA reads as TGCAATGCTAGGGTAGGGCGCTCCTACGAGCAGTACTTC. The rearrangement joins TRBV20-1 to TRBJ2-7, with no clear D. The germline CDR1 and CDR2 sequences are DFQATT and SNEGSKA (reference sequence). This CDR3 is built from 13 residues.

This clonotype was seen only a few times. The CDR3 bases are TGCAGTGCTAGAACAGGGGGTATCTACGAGCAGTACTTC. Its translation: CSARTGGIYEQYF. This chain connects TRBV20-1 to TRBJ2-7, with TRBD1 identical over 8 bases. This CDR3 spans 13 amino acids. CDR1 and CDR2 from the germline V gene are DFQATT and SNEGSKA (reference sequence). The V segment lost 2 bases and the J segment 3 bases; nucleotides outside the gene matches: 3.

This clonotype has only a few counts. This rearrangement joins TRBV2 to TRBJ2-1; possible D gene TRBD1, 6 bases. The CDR3 length is 18 residues. Trimming pared 0 bases from V and 4 bases from J, leaving 19 bases between. CDR1 SNHLY and CDR2 FYNNEI come from the germline V gene. The chain's CDR3 is CASSEAGDRIPPYNEQFF. CDR3 in DNA: TGTGCCAGCAGTGAAGCGGGCGACAGGATCCCCCCATACAATGAGCAGTTCTTC.

This clonotype was counted between two and nine times. One end of the junction is discordant with germline, which a read error may explain. This sequence joins TRBV4-3 and TRBJ2-3; D unresolved. The CDR3 has 14 amino acids. The germline V gene encodes CDR1 LGHNA and CDR2 YSLEER. CDR3 sequence: CASSQILKADTRYF. The CDR3 nucleotides read TGCGCCAGCAGCCAAATCCTAAAGGCAGATACGCGGTATTTT.

The gene calls are TRBV7-2 and TRBJ1-5, with 7 bases fitting TRBD1. CDR1 and CDR2 (germline): SGHTA, FQGNSA. V dropped 1 base and J dropped 6; count of bases not matched to a gene: 15. The CDR3 covers 18 residues. The CDR3 here is CASSLGHERQGGVQPQHF. DNA for the CDR3: TGTGCCAGCAGCTTAGGTCACGAAAGACAGGGCGGGGTTCAGCCCCAGCATTTT.

This chain connects TRBV7-2 to TRBJ2-7, with 10 nucleotides matching TRBD2. The CDR3 is 16 residues long. The junction had 9 bases not matched to a gene; V was cut back by 0 bases and J by 7 bases. Germline CDR1 reads SGHTA; CDR2 reads FQGNSA. The CDR3 sequence is CASSLAGAGGRNEQYF. CDR3 DNA: TGTGCCAGCAGCTTAGCTGGAGCGGGGGGGCGGAATGAGCAGTACTTC.

As for this clonotype: Germline is not matched at one junction end, which may reflect a read error. V and J are TRBV7-2 and TRBJ2-7, with 9 bases lining up with TRBD1. The CDR3 covers 14 residues. From germline, CDR1 is SGHTA and CDR2 FQGNSA. Here the CDR3 DNA reads TGTGCCAGCAGCTTGGGGGACAGGGTCTACGACCAGTACTTC. This gives the protein CASSLGDRVYDQYF.

The rearrangement links TRBV7-2 to TRBJ2-3; a possible D gene is TRBD2 (5 bases). Germline V gene sequence: CDR1 SGHTA, CDR2 FQGNSA. This CDR3 spans 15 amino acids. The ends were cut back, 10 bases at V and 2 bases at J, with 19 bases in the middle. The chain's CDR3 is CATSAGVGATDTQYF. DNA of the CDR3: TGTGCCACTTCGGCGGGCGTCGGTGCCACAGATACGCAGTATTTT.